Sequencing of this TCR beta chain was carried out in a study of CD8 T cells in ankylosing spondylitis. Study-level findings and limits: Characteristic of ankylosing spondylitis blood, it appeared, was a TCR beta motif comprising about 8 highly homologous variants.

Preparation of TCR beta libraries was done by quantitative 5'-RACE with molecular barcodes. Each CDR3 protein is one row after TCRdb ran MiXCR on the 5' RACE reads. The table has 350,000 to 400,000 distinct CDR3 sequences, around 20% seen once. The CDR3 consists of 13 residues. The germline V gene has CDR1 MDHEN and CDR2 SYDVKM. The V end lost 3 bases, the J end lost 9 bases, and 12 bases lay between the germline ends. Only a few counts were recorded for this clonotype. Its cognate antigen is unknown. The chain couples TRBV28 to TRBJ2-1; D is perhaps TRBD1 or TRBD2 (5 bases each). Sequenced: blood, either unsorted or a sorted T cell fraction (not recorded which). This clonotype was sampled from a male donor with ankylosing spondylitis or in good health (not recorded which). The CDR3 loop is CASSFSGGAEQFF. DNA of the CDR3: TGTGCCAGCAGTTTCTCTGGGGGAGCTGAGCAGTTCTTC.